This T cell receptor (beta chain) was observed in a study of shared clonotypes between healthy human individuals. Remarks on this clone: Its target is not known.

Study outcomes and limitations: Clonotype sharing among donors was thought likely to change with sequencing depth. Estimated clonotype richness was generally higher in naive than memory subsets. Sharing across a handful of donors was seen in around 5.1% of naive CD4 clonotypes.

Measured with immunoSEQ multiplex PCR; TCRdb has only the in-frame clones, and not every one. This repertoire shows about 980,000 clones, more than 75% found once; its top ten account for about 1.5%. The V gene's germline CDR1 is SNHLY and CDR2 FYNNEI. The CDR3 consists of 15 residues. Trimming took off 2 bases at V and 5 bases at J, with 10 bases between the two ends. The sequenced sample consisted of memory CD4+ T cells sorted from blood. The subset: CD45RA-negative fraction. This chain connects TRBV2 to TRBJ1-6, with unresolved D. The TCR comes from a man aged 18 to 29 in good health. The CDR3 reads CASSELGGNNSPLHF. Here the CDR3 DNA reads TGTGCCAGCAGTGAACTGGGCGGGAATAATTCACCCCTCCACTTT.